Presented here are 18 T cell receptor beta chains from one specimen sequenced in a study of blood T cell repertoires in COVID-19. Some clones are missing from TCRdb's copy, which holds only in-frame ones; the method was immunoSEQ multiplex PCR. The table includes approximately 250,000 clones, 85% to 90% detected once. The specimen was PBMCs or T cells enriched from blood (not recorded which). These receptors came from a woman aged 55-75 years in a cohort exposed to, infected with or recovered from COVID-19 (not recorded which).

The V and J genes are TRBV30 and TRBJ2-6; possibly TRBD1 for D (6 bases). Germline CDR1 reads GTSNPN; CDR2 reads SVGIG (reference sequence). The CDR3 runs 18 residues. The V end lost 6 bases, the J end lost 0 bases, and 21 bases lay between the germline ends. CDR3 nucleotide sequence: TGTGCCTGTTTCACCCGAGACAGGCACTCCTCTGGGGCCAACGTCCTGACTTTC. Its translation: CACFTRDRHSSGANVLTF. Full variable domain (rest looked up from reference TRBV30 and TRBJ2-6): SQTIHQWPATLVQPVGSPLSLECTVEGTSNPNLYWYRQAAGRGLQLLFYSVGIGQISSEVPQNLSASRPQDRQFILSSKKLLLSDSGFYLCACFTRDRHSSGANVLTFGAGSRLTVL.

CDR3 coding DNA: TGTGCCAGCAGCCACGGTGGTTATGAAAAACTGTTTTTT. It is translated as CASSHGGYEKLFF. V is TRBV3-1 (or the pseudogene TRBV3-2) and J is TRBJ1-4, with unresolved D. V shed 3 bases and J shed 6 bases, with 8 bases lying between them. Per the germline V gene, CDR1 is LGHDT and CDR2 is YNNKEL (reference sequence). This CDR3 spans 13 amino acids.

The CDR3 here is CASSPYSGTSSYNEQFF. CDR3 nucleotides: TGTGCCAGCTCTCCTTATAGCGGGACCAGCTCCTACAATGAGCAGTTCTTC. The chain employs TRBV18 and TRBJ2-1, with 8 bases matching TRBD2. The CDR3 contains 17 residues. J gave up 0 bases and V 6 bases, and 10 bases lay outside the gene matches. CDR1 is KGHSH, CDR2 LQKENI, per germline.

The rearrangement joins TRBV10-3 to TRBJ2-3, with D tentatively TRBD1 (6 bases). In germline, CDR1 is ENHRY, CDR2 SYGVKD. CDR3 length: 18 residues. V gave up 3 bases and J gave up 2 bases, with 21 bases separating them. CDR3 DNA: TGTGCCATCAGTGACTCGACCGTCGGACAGTTAGACACAGATACGCAGTATTTT. As protein: CAISDSTVGQLDTDTQYF.

This clone occurred once. V is TRBV27 and J is TRBJ1-2; D gene unclear. The CDR3 has 13 amino acids. Germline loops: CDR1 MNHEY, CDR2 SMNVEV (reference sequence). V lost 6 bases, J lost 8 bases, and 16 bases lay in between. The CDR3 spells CASSPRGLWGYTF. CDR3 sequence (DNA): TGTGCCAGCAGCCCCCGGGGTCTATGGGGCTACACCTTC.

This clone was seen a single time. V usage is TRBV18 and J usage is TRBJ2-7, with D perhaps matching TRBD1 (5 bases). Trimming stripped 0 bases from V and 3 bases from J, with 9 bases between. In germline, CDR1 is KGHSH, CDR2 LQKENI. This CDR3 is built from 14 residues. The DNA of the CDR3 is TGTGCCAGCTCACCACCGGGGCAGGTCTACGAGCAGTACTTC. This codes for CASSPPGQVYEQYF.

This chain connects TRBV24-1 to TRBJ1-4; TRBD1 aligns across 8 bases. Losses at the gene ends were 4 bases for V and 7 bases for J; bases not matched to a gene: 7. This CDR3 contains 15 residues. Germline values: CDR1 KGHDR, CDR2 SFDVKD. DNA for the CDR3: TGTGCCACCAGTGACCCGACAGGGGAGGGTGAAAAACTGTTTTTT. Its translation: CATSDPTGEGEKLFF.

The chain links TRBV19 to TRBJ1-1; D perhaps matches TRBD1 (5 bases). The germline V gene encodes CDR1 LNHDA and CDR2 SQIVND (reference sequence). CDR3 size: 15 residues. Trimming took off 4 bases at V and 2 bases at J, with 14 bases between the two ends. CDR3: CASSSFAGRNTEAFF. CDR3 nucleotide sequence: TGTGCCAGTAGTAGTTTTGCAGGGCGAAACACTGAAGCTTTCTTT.

The chain couples TRBV19 to TRBJ1-5; 9 nucleotides agree with TRBD1. Germline lookup yields CDR1 LNHDA and CDR2 SQIVND (reference sequence). The CDR3 runs 14 residues. V lost 8 bases and J lost 1; bases outside the gene matches: 3. In DNA form, the CDR3 reads TGTGCCAGTTACGACAGGGGGAGCAATCAGCCCCAGCATTTT. Its protein product is CASYDRGSNQPQHF.

This chain links TRBV24-1 with TRBJ2-1, with TRBD2 as a possible D gene (5 bases). CDR3 length: 15 amino acids. V was shortened by 5 bases and J by 5 bases, with 15 bases between the two germline ends. CDR1 and CDR2 from the germline V gene are KGHDR and SFDVKD. The CDR3 nucleotides are TGTGCCACCAGTGCAATATCGGGAACTAACAATGAGCAGTTCTTC. Amino acid sequence: CATSAISGTNNEQFF.

This chain joins TRBV27 and TRBJ1-2, with TRBD1 as a possible D gene (5 bases). Germline assignment: CDR1 MNHEY and CDR2 SMNVEV (reference sequence). This CDR3 is 15 amino acids long. The V end was cut by 9 bases, the J end by 8 bases, with 25 bases between. The CDR3, as DNA: TGTGCCAGTTCCGGAGCCCGGGGGGGATCCGCCGGCTACACCTTC. Protein sequence: CASSGARGGSAGYTF.

This chain joins TRBV6-5 and TRBJ2-7, with D possibly matching TRBD2 (7 bases). CDR1 and CDR2 from the germline V gene are MNHEY and SVGAGI. CDR3 length: 15 amino acids. Trimming stripped 6 bases from V and 1 base from J, with 16 bases between. As DNA, the CDR3 is TGTGCCAGCAGGACTGGGGGGGCACCTTCCTACGAGCAGTACTTC. This codes for CASRTGGAPSYEQYF.

The gene calls are TRBV10-2 and TRBJ2-7, with 7 bases identical to TRBD1. Per the germline V gene, CDR1 is WSHSY and CDR2 is SAAADI. With 6 bases clipped from V and 0 bases from J, the junction kept 5 bases outside the gene matches. This CDR3 is built from 14 residues. DNA of the CDR3: TGCGCCAGCAGACCGGGACAGTCCTCCTACGAGCAGTACTTC. It encodes CASRPGQSSYEQYF.

CDR3 amino acids: CASSTNTGTFGEQYF. The CDR3 bases are TGTGCCAGCAGTACGAACACCGGGACTTTCGGCGAGCAGTACTTC. The rearrangement joins TRBV6-5 to TRBJ2-7; D perhaps matches TRBD2 (6 bases). This CDR3 has 15 residues. From germline, CDR1 is MNHEY and CDR2 SVGAGI. V gave up 5 bases and J gave up 6 bases, with 20 bases separating them.

This rearrangement joins TRBV20-1 to TRBJ2-3; possibly TRBD2 for D (6 bases). There are 10 residues in the CDR3. The germline gives CDR1 DFQATT, CDR2 SNEGSKA (reference sequence). The DNA of the CDR3 is TGCTCTGGAGGGGAAGATACGCAGTATTTT. The encoded protein is CSGGEDTQYF.

The rearrangement joins TRBV5-1 to TRBJ2-3; 8 bases line up with TRBD2. The CDR3 runs 14 residues. Germline V gene sequence: CDR1 SGHRS, CDR2 YFSETQ. V lost 2 bases, J lost 5 bases, and 4 bases stayed unmatched. CDR3 in amino acids: CASSFGSGVDTQYF. The CDR3 nucleotides are TGCGCCAGCAGCTTTGGTAGCGGGGTAGATACGCAGTATTTT.

The chain is built from TRBV5-1 and TRBJ1-1; 8 bases are shared with TRBD1. The germline V gene encodes CDR1 SGHRS and CDR2 YFSETQ. The CDR3 is made up of 14 amino acids. Germline trimming cut 4 bases from V and 1 base from J; bases unmatched to any gene: 3. DNA for the CDR3: TGCGCCAGCAGCGGGGACAGGCCGAACACTGAAGCTTTCTTT. Translating it yields CASSGDRPNTEAFF.

The chain couples TRBV6-4 to TRBJ1-1; D possibly corresponds to TRBD1 (6 bases). The CDR3 consists of 14 residues. The V end was cut by 6 bases, the J end by 1 base, with 12 bases between. Germline V lookup: CDR1 MRHNA, CDR2 SNTAGT. The CDR3 here is CASRKDSKNTEAFF. In nucleotides, the CDR3 is TGTGCCAGCAGGAAGGACAGCAAGAACACTGAAGCTTTCTTT.